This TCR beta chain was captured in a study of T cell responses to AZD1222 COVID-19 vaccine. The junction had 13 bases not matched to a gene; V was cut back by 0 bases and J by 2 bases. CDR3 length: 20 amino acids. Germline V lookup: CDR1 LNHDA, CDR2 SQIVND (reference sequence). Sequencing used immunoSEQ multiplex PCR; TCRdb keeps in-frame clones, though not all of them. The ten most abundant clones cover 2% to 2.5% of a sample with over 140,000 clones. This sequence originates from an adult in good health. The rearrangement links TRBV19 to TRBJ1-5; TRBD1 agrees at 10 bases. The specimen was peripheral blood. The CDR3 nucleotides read TGTGCCAGTAGTATAGATCCGAGACAGGGGGCTTCGGGTCGCAATCAGCCCCAGCATTTT. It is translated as CASSIDPRQGASGRNQPQHF.